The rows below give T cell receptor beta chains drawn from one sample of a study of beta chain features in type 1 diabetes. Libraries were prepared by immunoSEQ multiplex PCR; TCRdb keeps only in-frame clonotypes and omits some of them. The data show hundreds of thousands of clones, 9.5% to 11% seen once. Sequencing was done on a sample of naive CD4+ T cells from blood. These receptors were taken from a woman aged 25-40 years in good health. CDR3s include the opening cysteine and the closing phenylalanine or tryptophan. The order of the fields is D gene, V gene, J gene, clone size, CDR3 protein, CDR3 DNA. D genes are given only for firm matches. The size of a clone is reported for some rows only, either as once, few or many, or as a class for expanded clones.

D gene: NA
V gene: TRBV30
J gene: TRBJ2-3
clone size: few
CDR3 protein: CAWSRGKTSTDTQYF
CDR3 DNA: TGTGCCTGGAGTAGGGGGAAGACCAGCACAGATACGCAGTATTTT

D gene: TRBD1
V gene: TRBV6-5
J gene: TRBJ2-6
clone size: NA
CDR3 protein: CASSQTGSGANVLTF
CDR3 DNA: TGTGCCAGCAGTCAGACAGGGTCAGGGGCCAACGTCCTGACTTTC

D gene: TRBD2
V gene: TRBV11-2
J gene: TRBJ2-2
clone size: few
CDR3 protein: CASSRLAGEVGELFF
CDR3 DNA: TGTGCCAGCAGTAGACTAGCGGGAGAGGTCGGGGAGCTGTTTTTT

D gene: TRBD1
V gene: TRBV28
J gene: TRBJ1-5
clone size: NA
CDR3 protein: CASSTGVDQPQHF
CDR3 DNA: TGTGCCAGCAGTACAGGGGTTGATCAGCCCCAGCATTTT

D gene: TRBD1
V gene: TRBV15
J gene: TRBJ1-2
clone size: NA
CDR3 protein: CATSRDRGQAVSTF
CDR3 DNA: TGTGCCACCAGCAGAGATCGTGGACAGGCAGTAAGCACCTTC

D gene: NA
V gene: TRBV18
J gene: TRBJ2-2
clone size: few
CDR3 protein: CASSPPSGANTGELFF
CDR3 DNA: TGTGCCAGCTCACCACCATCGGGGGCGAACACCGGGGAGCTGTTTTTT

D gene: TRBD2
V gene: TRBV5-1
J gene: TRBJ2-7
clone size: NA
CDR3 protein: CASSFRREASYEQYF
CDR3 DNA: TGCGCCAGCAGCTTTCGGCGGGAGGCCTCCTACGAGCAGTACTTC

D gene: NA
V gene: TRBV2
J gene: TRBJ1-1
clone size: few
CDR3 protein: CASSGQGFRNTEAFF
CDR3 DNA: TGTGCCAGCAGTGGGCAGGGGTTCCGGAACACTGAAGCTTTCTTT

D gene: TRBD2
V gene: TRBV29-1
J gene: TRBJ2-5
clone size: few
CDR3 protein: CSARGAGRRETQYF
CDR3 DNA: TGCAGCGCCCGAGGTGCCGGGAGGCGGGAGACCCAGTACTTC

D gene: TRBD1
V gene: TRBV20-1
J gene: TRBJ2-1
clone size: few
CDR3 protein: CSADRVGEQFF
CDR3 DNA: TGCAGTGCGGACAGGGTAGGTGAGCAGTTCTTC

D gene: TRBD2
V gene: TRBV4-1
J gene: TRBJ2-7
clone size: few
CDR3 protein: CASSQDRAGATYEQYF
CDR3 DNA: TGCGCCAGCAGCCAAGATCGGGCGGGAGCTACCTACGAGCAGTACTTC

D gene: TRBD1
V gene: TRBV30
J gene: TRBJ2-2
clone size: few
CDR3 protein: CAWSKTGVHTGELFF
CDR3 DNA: TGTGCCTGGAGCAAAACAGGGGTACACACCGGGGAGCTGTTTTTT

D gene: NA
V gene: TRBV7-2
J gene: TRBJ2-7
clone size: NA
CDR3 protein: CASSLGVPVSYEQYF
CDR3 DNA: TGTGCCAGCAGTCTAGGCGTGCCGGTCTCCTACGAGCAGTACTTC

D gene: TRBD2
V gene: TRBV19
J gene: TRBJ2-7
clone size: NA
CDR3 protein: CASRRGSGIYEQYF
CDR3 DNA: TGTGCCAGTAGGCGGGGGAGCGGGATCTACGAGCAGTACTTC

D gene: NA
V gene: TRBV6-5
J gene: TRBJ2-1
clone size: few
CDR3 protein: CASSERYNEQFF
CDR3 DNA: TGTGCCAGCAGCGAGAGATACAATGAGCAGTTCTTC

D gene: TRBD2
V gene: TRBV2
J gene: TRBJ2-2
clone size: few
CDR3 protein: CASVSGSPGELFF
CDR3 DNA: TGTGCCAGCGTTAGCGGGAGTCCCGGGGAGCTGTTTTTT

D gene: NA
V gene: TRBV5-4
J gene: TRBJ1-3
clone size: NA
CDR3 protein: CASSSRPGGTGNTIYF
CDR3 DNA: TGTGCCAGCAGCTCGCGTCCAGGAGGAACTGGAAACACCATATATTTT

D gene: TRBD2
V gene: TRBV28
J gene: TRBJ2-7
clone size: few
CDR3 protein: CASNLASGYYEQYF
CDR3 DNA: TGTGCCAGCAACTTGGCTAGCGGGTACTACGAGCAGTACTTC

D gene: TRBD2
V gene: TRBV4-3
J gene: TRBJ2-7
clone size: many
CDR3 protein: CASSQAGGGRAYEQYF
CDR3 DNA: TGCGCCAGCAGCCAGGCCGGGGGGGGAAGGGCCTACGAGCAGTACTTC

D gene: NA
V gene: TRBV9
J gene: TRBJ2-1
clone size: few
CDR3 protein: CASSVRGQAYSYNEQFF
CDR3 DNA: TGTGCCAGCAGCGTAAGAGGGCAGGCGTACTCGTACAATGAGCAGTTCTTC